This T cell receptor (beta chain) came from a study of blood T cell repertoires in COVID-19. Study in general: Whether acute or convalescent, the COVID-19 samples came from the United States, Italy and Spain.

Authors' data handling: The authors estimated nucleated cell counts from reference gene primer amplification. Sequenced by immunoSEQ multiplex PCR; TCRdb stores in-frame clones only, minus some. That table supplies the V and J calls and clone size; D and trimming were determined from the DNA. The data hold approximately 220,000 clones, with 75% to 90% observed a single time. The J segment lost 8 bases and the V segment lost 4 bases, leaving 14 bases of the junction unmatched. Germline CDR1 is LGHDT and CDR2 is YNNKEL (reference sequence). The CDR3 runs 18 residues. Participants had their cohort set by participant-reported clinical history.

What was sequenced was PBMCs or T cells enriched from blood (not recorded which). The sequence was collected from a man in his forties who had recovered from COVID-19. V gene TRBV3-1 (or the pseudogene TRBV3-2) combines with J gene TRBJ1-6, with 10 bases fitting TRBD1. The CDR3 sequence: CASSPSIRDRGQDSPLHF. The CDR3 DNA is TGTGCCAGCAGCCCTAGCATACGGGACAGGGGTCAGGATTCACCCCTCCACTTT.